This T cell receptor beta chain was identified during a study of blood T cell repertoires in COVID-19. The V and J ends lost 0 bases and 3 bases, in that order; junction bases with no gene match: 4. The germline CDR1 and CDR2 sequences are WNHNN and SYGVQD (reference sequence). CDR3 length: 16 residues. Assay: immunoSEQ multiplex PCR; the TCRdb copy retains only in-frame clones and omits some. The table lists roughly 250,000 clones, more than 70% of them singletons. Sequenced material: PBMCs or T cells enriched from blood (not recorded which). The rearrangement uses TRBV10-1 and TRBJ2-3, with 9 bases identical to TRBD2. This receptor was obtained from a woman aged 40-49 years with acute COVID-19. The CDR3 loop is CASSESKREATDTQYF. The CDR3 coding sequence is TGCGCCAGCAGTGAGTCGAAGCGGGAGGCGACAGATACGCAGTATTTT.